The source of this TCR beta chain is a study of graft-versus-host responses after intestinal transplantation. Background on the study: Transplant types were multivisceral, liver-intestinal, or isolated intestinal. Anti-thymocyte globulin induction was given to all recipients, followed by tacrolimus and steroids for around three years.

Study results and limitations: Early post-transplant HvG declines tracked with peak circulating GvH clone levels. Researchers found GvH clones in recipient marrow, and some showed up first in ileum or blood.

This clone was counted a single time. Its specificity is unknown. A read error may produce the germline difference seen at one junction end. The repertoire was sequenced with immunoSEQ multiplex PCR; TCRdb's copy has only in-frame clones and lacks some. The repertoire holds tens of thousands of clones, with roughly 90% as singletons. This specimen was PBMCs, taken 98 days after intestinal transplantation. The TCR sequence derives from a human patient who received an intestinal transplant, so some T cells may come from the graft donor.

In DNA form, the CDR3 reads TGTGCCAGTAGTCCGACAGGCTCCTTCAATGAGCAGTTCTTC. This encodes CASSPTGSFNEQFF. This chain uses TRBV19 with TRBJ2-1; tentatively, D is TRBD1 (6 bases). Germline V gene data show CDR1 as LNHDA and CDR2 as SQIVND (reference sequence). The CDR3 extends over 14 amino acids.